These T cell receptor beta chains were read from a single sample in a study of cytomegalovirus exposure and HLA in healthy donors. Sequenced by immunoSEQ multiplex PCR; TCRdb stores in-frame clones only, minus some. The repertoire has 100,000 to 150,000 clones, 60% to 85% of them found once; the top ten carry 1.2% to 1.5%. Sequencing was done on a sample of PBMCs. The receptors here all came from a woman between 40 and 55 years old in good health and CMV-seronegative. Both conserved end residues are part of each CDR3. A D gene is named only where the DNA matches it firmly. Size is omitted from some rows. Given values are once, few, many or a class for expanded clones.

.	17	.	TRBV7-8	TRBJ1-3	TGTGCCAGCAGCCCAGACTTTACGGGTAGCTCTGGAAACACCATATATTTT	CASSPDFTGSSGNTIYF
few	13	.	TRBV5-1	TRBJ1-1	TGCGCCAGCAGCGATGGCCGCCCCACTGAAGCTTTCTTT	CASSDGRPTEAFF
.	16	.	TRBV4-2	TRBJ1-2	TGTGCCAGCAGCCAAGTTGCGGCAGGGAGGGACTATGGCTACACCTTC	CASSQVAAGRDYGYTF
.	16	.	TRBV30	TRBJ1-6	TGTGCCTGGAGTCTGAGGTCAGGGCGCAATAATTCACCCCTCCACTTT	CAWSLRSGRNNSPLHF
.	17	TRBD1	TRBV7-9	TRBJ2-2	TGTGCCAGCAGCGGTCGGACAGGGGGCGCGAGAACCGGGGAGCTGTTTTTT	CASSGRTGGARTGELFF
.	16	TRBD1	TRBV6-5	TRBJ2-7	TGTGCCAGCAGTTACCCGGCAGGACAGGGCGTCCACGAGCAGTACTTC	CASSYPAGQGVHEQYF
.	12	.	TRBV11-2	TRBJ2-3	TGTGCCAGCAGCTTAGTAACTAGGGCGCAGTATTTT	CASSLVTRAQYF
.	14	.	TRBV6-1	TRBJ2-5	TGTGCCAGCAGTGGACCAGGGGTGAGGGAGACCCAGTACTTC	CASSGPGVRETQYF
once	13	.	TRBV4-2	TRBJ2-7	TGTGCCAGCAGCCAGGGCACATCCTACGAGCAGTACTTC	CASSQGTSYEQYF
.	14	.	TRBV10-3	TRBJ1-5	TGTGCCATCAGTGAGTCTGGTGAAAAACAGACCCAGCATTTT	CAISESGEKQTQHF
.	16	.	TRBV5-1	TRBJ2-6	TGCGCCAGCAGCACCTCGAGGTACTCTGGGGCCAACGTCCTGACTTTC	CASSTSRYSGANVLTF
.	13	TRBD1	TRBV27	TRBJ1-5	TGTGCCAGCAGTTTAGACAGGGCTCAGCCCCAGCATTTT	CASSLDRAQPQHF
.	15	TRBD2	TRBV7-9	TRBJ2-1	TGTGCCAGCAACCAACTAGCGACCTCCTACAATGAGCAGTTCTTC	CASNQLATSYNEQFF
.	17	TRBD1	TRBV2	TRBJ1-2	TGTGCCAGCAGTGAGCAACCAGGGGGCTTAGCTAACTATGGCTACACCTTC	CASSEQPGGLANYGYTF
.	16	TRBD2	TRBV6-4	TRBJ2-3	TGTGCCAGCAGTGCACTAGCGGGGGGAAGCACAGATACGCAGTATTTT	CASSALAGGSTDTQYF
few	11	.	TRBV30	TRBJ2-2	TGTGCCTGGATCCTTAGCAGGGAGCTGTTTTTT	CAWILSRELFF
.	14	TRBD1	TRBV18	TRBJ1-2	TGTGCCAGCTCACCACCCGGGACAGGGAATGGCTACACCTTC	CASSPPGTGNGYTF
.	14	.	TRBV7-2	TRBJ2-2	TGTGCCAGCAGCCTCCCGTTTTATTCCGGGGAGCTGTTTTTT	CASSLPFYSGELFF
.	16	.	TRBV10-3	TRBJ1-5	TGTGCCATCAGTGAGTCGGCCCCGCCGGTGGGCCAGCCCCAGCATTTT	CAISESAPPVGQPQHF
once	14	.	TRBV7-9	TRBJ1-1	TGTGCCAGCAGCCCAGCGGGATTTAACACTGAAGCTTTCTTT	CASSPAGFNTEAFF
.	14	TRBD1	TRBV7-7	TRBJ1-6	TGTGCCAGCAGGGCCGGGACAGGGAATGGGCCCCTCCACTTT	CASRAGTGNGPLHF
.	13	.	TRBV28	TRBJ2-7	TGTGCCAGCAGTTTAACGGAGTGGTACGAGCAGTACTTC	CASSLTEWYEQYF